The entry below describes one T cell receptor (beta chain). The antigen is undetermined. The CDR3 has 12 residues. Germline CDR1 and CDR2: SNHLY and FYNNEI. V lost 8 bases, J lost 4 bases, and 11 bases lay in between. The sample is drawn from a study of cytomegalovirus exposure and HLA in healthy donors. General study findings and limits: In all likelihood, a cluster of highly shared sequence variants was a sequencing artifact. In terms of immune exposure information, only CMV serostatus was available. The number of N-insertions in an Asian-associated ancestry cluster was reportedly below the approximately 700-donor mean in a later analysis. In vitro checks showed that a few CMV-associated chains really do target CMV antigens.

The PCR employed 60 Vbeta primers together with 13 Jbeta primers. Libraries were prepared by immunoSEQ multiplex PCR; TCRdb keeps only in-frame clonotypes and omits some of them. The sample has 120,000 to 150,000 clones, 64% seen once. This receptor was identified in a woman aged 25 to 39 in good health and CMV-seropositive. The gene calls are TRBV2 and TRBJ1-2, with a weak D call TRBD1 (5 bases). The source material was PBMCs. The CDR3 DNA is TGTGCCAGCGTCTTTCAGGGCTATGGCTACACCTTC. It translates to CASVFQGYGYTF.